This T cell receptor beta chain comes out of a study of CD8 T cells in ankylosing spondylitis. Study observations and caveats: There was a TCR beta motif, made of several highly homologous variants, that appeared characteristic of ankylosing spondylitis blood. Prior work had noted some motif variants in reactive arthritis blood and synovial fluid. From matched ankylosing spondylitis synovial fluid, disease-linked clones were reportedly recovered at significantly enriched levels.

This clonotype was recorded a few times. Its antigen is still unknown. Library preparation for TCR beta used quantitative 5'-RACE with molecular barcodes. Using its own MiXCR run on the 5' RACE reads, TCRdb lists one record per CDR3 protein. The sample contains about 130,000 distinct CDR3 sequences, roughly 15% of which appear only once. Specimen: blood, either unsorted or a sorted T cell fraction (not recorded which). This clonotype was sampled from a female donor with ankylosing spondylitis or in good health (not recorded which).

The CDR3 DNA follows: TGTGCCAGCTCAACGGACGGAAACTATGGCTACACCTTC. As protein: CASSTDGNYGYTF. The chain recombines TRBV18 with TRBJ1-2; D is undetermined. Germline assignment: CDR1 KGHSH and CDR2 LQKENI. Trimming took 5 bases from V and 2 from J, leaving 9 bases between them. The CDR3 covers 13 residues.